This T cell receptor beta chain was recovered during a study of T-cell reconstitution after alpha-beta-depleted transplantation in children. This CDR3 is built from 15 residues. The V end was cut by 6 bases, the J end by 2 bases, with 15 bases between. Germline V gives CDR1 SGHAT, CDR2 FQDESV (reference sequence). TCRbeta library preparation incorporated unique molecular identifiers. TCRdb fed the PCR reads into MiXCR, producing one record per CDR3 protein. Of 190,000 or so distinct CDR3 sequences listed, roughly 15% are singletons. The sample here was PBMCs from the stem cell graft donor, taken from the stem cell graft. This rearrangement joins TRBV11-1 to TRBJ2-3, with D possibly TRBD1 on 6 matching bases. This receptor was taken from a human donor who donated a stem cell graft to a child with acute lymphoblastic leukemia. In DNA form, the CDR3 reads TGTGCCAGCAGGGGCCAAGGGGGTGCCACAGATACGCAGTATTTT. It codes for CASRGQGGATDTQYF.